These T cell receptor beta chains were read from a single sample in a study of blood T cell repertoires in COVID-19. The table came from immunoSEQ multiplex PCR; TCRdb's copy has only in-frame clones and leaves some out. The top ten clones hold about a sixth of a sample with 84,000 or so clones, roughly 80% of them seen once. The material sequenced was peripheral blood. The source of these receptors is a woman at least 80 years old with acute or convalescent COVID-19. Both conserved end residues are part of each CDR3. The D gene is left open where the match is weak. Only part of the rows carry a size: once, few, many, or a class if the clone is expanded.

cdr3_aa: CATSLGDPSPLHF
cdr3_nt: TGTGCCACCTCTTTGGGAGATCCTTCACCCCTCCACTTT
clone_size: -
j_call: TRBJ1-6
v_call: TRBV6-6
d_call: -

cdr3_aa: CAISAGDSGSYEQYF
cdr3_nt: TGTGCCATCAGTGCAGGGGACAGTGGGTCCTACGAGCAGTACTTC
clone_size: once
j_call: TRBJ2-7
v_call: TRBV10-3
d_call: TRBD1

cdr3_aa: CASSVEERGSNEQFF
cdr3_nt: TGTGCCAGCAGCGTAGAGGAGCGGGGGAGCAATGAGCAGTTCTTC
clone_size: few
j_call: TRBJ2-1
v_call: TRBV9
d_call: TRBD2

cdr3_aa: CASSLNLNTEAFF
cdr3_nt: TGTGCCAGCAGCCTAAACTTGAACACTGAAGCTTTCTTT
clone_size: -
j_call: TRBJ1-1
v_call: TRBV3-1/TRBV3-2
d_call: -

cdr3_aa: CASRLGLAGAADTQYF
cdr3_nt: TGTGCCAGCAGATTAGGACTAGCGGGGGCCGCAGATACGCAGTATTTT
clone_size: -
j_call: TRBJ2-3
v_call: TRBV3-1/TRBV3-2
d_call: TRBD2

cdr3_aa: CASSQESSAGGPKFF
cdr3_nt: TGTGCCAGCAGCCAAGAATCTTCGGCGGGGGGGCCCAAGTTCTTC
clone_size: -
j_call: TRBJ2-1
v_call: TRBV4-2
d_call: TRBD2

cdr3_aa: CASSREYGEKLFF
cdr3_nt: TGTGCCAGCAGTCGGGAGTACGGGGAAAAACTGTTTTTT
clone_size: once
j_call: TRBJ1-4
v_call: TRBV6-5
d_call: -

cdr3_aa: CASRTPGAAFNYGYTF
cdr3_nt: TGTGCCAGCAGGACCCCAGGGGCGGCTTTTAACTATGGCTACACCTTC
clone_size: -
j_call: TRBJ1-2
v_call: TRBV28
d_call: -

cdr3_aa: CASSQELAGTDTQYF
cdr3_nt: TGCGCCAGCAGCCAAGAGCTAGCGGGGACAGATACGCAGTATTTT
clone_size: -
j_call: TRBJ2-3
v_call: TRBV4-3
d_call: TRBD2

cdr3_aa: CASSLSRQTNQPQHF
cdr3_nt: TGTGCCAGCAGTTTATCCCGACAGACCAATCAGCCCCAGCATTTT
clone_size: -
j_call: TRBJ1-5
v_call: TRBV6-5
d_call: -